This TCR beta chain was observed in a study of blood T cell repertoires in COVID-19. Profiled with immunoSEQ multiplex PCR; TCRdb holds only in-frame clones, not every one. This sample has 150,000 to 200,000 clones, with around three quarters found just once. Residents of around 24 US areas, aged roughly 18 to 95 years, made up the participants. Sequenced input: PBMCs or T cells enriched from blood (not recorded which). This clonotype was sampled from a woman between 45 and 60 years old with acute COVID-19.

The CDR3 coding sequence is TGTGCCAGCAGCTTAACTCGGACATCCTCTGGAAACACCATATATTTT. The encoded protein is CASSLTRTSSGNTIYF. The V and J genes are TRBV7-3 and TRBJ1-3, with D maybe TRBD1 (5 bases). Germline V gene lookup returns CDR1 SGHTA and CDR2 FQGTGA. CDR3 length: 16 amino acids. Trimming cost V 0 bases and J 0 bases, with 9 bases left between them.